The text below deals with one TCR beta chain. TCRdb's copy holds only in-frame clones and misses some; the assay was immunoSEQ multiplex PCR. Found here are some 80,000 clones, roughly 88% of them singletons; the top ten hold 20% to 25%. The sample belongs to a study of blood T cell repertoires in COVID-19. Germline values: CDR1 SGHAT, CDR2 FQNNGV. The CDR3 contains 15 residues. V was pared by 6 bases and J by 4 bases, with 15 bases between. The chain recombines TRBV11-2 with TRBJ2-2, with D maybe TRBD1 (7 bases). The sequencing sample was made of peripheral blood. The source of this sequence is a woman between 45 and 60 years old with acute or convalescent COVID-19. CDR3 sequence (DNA): TGTGCCAGCAGGGAGGGGGCGCTGAGCACCGGGGAGCTGTTTTTT. It yields the protein CASREGALSTGELFF.